Listed below are T cell receptor beta chains from one sample, sequenced in a study of cytomegalovirus exposure and HLA in healthy donors. This table comes from immunoSEQ multiplex PCR, and its TCRdb copy is limited to in-frame clones, with some not included. In the table there are around 100,000 clones, approximately 68% of which are singletons. The sequencing input was PBMCs. Source of these receptors: a woman younger than 30 in good health and CMV-seropositive. CDR3s leave out the opening cysteine and the closing phenylalanine or tryptophan.

TRBJ2-5	TRBV10-3	AISRLAGGSETQY
TRBJ1-1	TRBV27	ASSLAFSHNTEAF
TRBJ1-2	TRBV28	ASSFGGDYGYT
TRBJ1-2	TRBV27	ASSVLGGAYGYT
TRBJ2-3	TRBV4-2	ASSQIPGGQTDTQY
TRBJ2-7	TRBV7-9	ASSPDLRAYEQY
TRBJ1-1	TRBV5-1	ASSGGTEAF
TRBJ1-1	TRBV19	ASRSGTEAF
TRBJ2-7	TRBV7-9	ASSSIRTGGIAYEQY
TRBJ2-3	TRBV28	ASRPPRGLTQY
TRBJ1-2	TRBV7-2	ASSFTGFLNYGYT
TRBJ2-7	TRBV5-1	ASSLEVSGSEQY
TRBJ2-2	TRBV4-3	ASSREGHTGELF
TRBJ2-5	TRBV7-3	ASSLISGRAETQY
TRBJ2-7	TRBV2	ASRGTGTGVFEQY
TRBJ1-2	TRBV6-5	ASSSPGQGAAGYT
TRBJ2-3	TRBV30	AWSVPAGGLTDTQY
TRBJ2-7	TRBV29-1	SVDTDRVGEQY
TRBJ2-1	TRBV9	ASSVVADYNEQF
TRBJ2-5	TRBV4-1	ASSPPSSGQETQY
TRBJ2-7	TRBV7-8	ASSLGHSSYEQY
TRBJ2-1	TRBV28	ASSAGTSGFYNEQF
TRBJ1-4	TRBV7-6	ASSPLGGGFNEKLF
TRBJ2-7	TRBV7-7	ASSLVRGYEQY
TRBJ2-7	TRBV27	ASSLVQSYEQY
TRBJ1-1	TRBV30	AWLAGGSEAF
TRBJ2-2	TRBV4-3	ASSWGGAPTGELF
TRBJ2-3	TRBV5-6	ASRKGLAGGSSSTDTQY
TRBJ1-5	TRBV2	ASSQTGGGYSNQPQH
TRBJ2-7	TRBV7-2	ASSLQYEQY
TRBJ2-7	TRBV6-6	ASTSTGTGDYEQY
TRBJ1-3	TRBV7-6	ASSFEAGNTIY
TRBJ2-6	TRBV27	ASSYRTGSSGANVLT
TRBJ1-4	TRBV28	ASMSGGVNEKLF
TRBJ1-5	TRBV7-8	ASVQGGGQPQH
TRBJ1-1	TRBV27	ASSTATRYTEAF
TRBJ2-2	TRBV7-2	ASSLGQGRTGELF
TRBJ1-2	TRBV7-2	ASSPGQGEGYT
TRBJ2-3	TRBV5-1	ASSLATSGDTDTQY
TRBJ2-2	TRBV19	ASSIKLAGGPTGELF
TRBJ2-1	TRBV6-5	ASSYFLASSYNEQF
TRBJ2-7	TRBV6-1	ASSAGRRLAGADEQY
TRBJ1-1	TRBV6-1	ASSARDRGNVGLRQAF